Listed below are T cell receptor beta chains from one sample, sequenced in a study of breast tumors, draining lymph nodes, adjacent tissues. TCRdb ran MiXCR on the multiplex PCR reads and lists one entry per CDR3 protein. The table shows 180,000 or so distinct CDR3 sequences, with 30% to 40% occurring only once. Sequencing was done on a sample of axillary lymph node tissue. Receptors were obtained from a female donor with breast cancer. Some clones in this sample may be carry-over from other donors' samples. Each CDR3 is given with its conserved first and last residue. The D gene is left open where the match is weak. Not all rows give a size; the values are once, few, many and, for expanded clones, a class.

V,J,D,size,DNA,CDR3
TRBV6-1,TRBJ1-2,.,many,TGTGCCAGCAGAGTGACAGTGACTAACTATGGCTACACCTTC,CASRVTVTNYGYTF
TRBV6-1,TRBJ2-5,TRBD2,many,TGTGCCAGCAGTGAAGGTCCGGGGGGGGAGACCCAGTACTTC,CASSEGPGGETQYF
TRBV6-2/TRBV6-3,TRBJ2-3,TRBD1,.,TGTGCCAGCAGTTACTCCCCGGACAGGGAAAGAGCAGATACGCAGTACTTT,CASSYSPDRERADTQYF
TRBV20-1,TRBJ1-6,TRBD1,many,TGCAGTGCTCGGGACAGTTTGAGATCACCCCTCCACTTT,CSARDSLRSPLHF
TRBV13,TRBJ2-7,TRBD2,many,TGTGCCAGCAGCCTCGGACTAGCGGGAGGAGGCGAGCAGTACTTC,CASSLGLAGGGEQYF
TRBV27,TRBJ2-1,TRBD1,.,TGTGCCAGCGGTCAGGGGGCATGGAATGAGCAGTTCTTC,CASGQGAWNEQFF
TRBV19,TRBJ1-5,.,.,TGTGCCAGTAGTATTATATTGGGGGTTAGCAATCAGCCCCAGCATTTT,CASSIILGVSNQPQHF
TRBV15,TRBJ2-3,TRBD1,.,TGTGCCACCCAAAGGGACAGGGGTCGCACAGATACGCAGTATTTT,CATQRDRGRTDTQYF
TRBV10-3,TRBJ1-5,TRBD1,.,TGTGCCCTCAAGGGACAGGGCAGCAATCAGCCCCAGCATTTT,CALKGQGSNQPQHF
TRBV14,TRBJ1-1,.,.,TGTGCCAGCAGCCCCTACACCGGGACAAAGAACACTGAAGCTTTCTTT,CASSPYTGTKNTEAFF
TRBV20-1,TRBJ1-5,.,once,TGCAGTGCTAGGATCAGTCAGCCCCAGCCTTTT,CSARISQPQPF
TRBV7-2,TRBJ2-3,.,many,TGTGCCAGCAGCTTAGAAGGCAGGATCACAGATACGCAGTATTTT,CASSLEGRITDTQYF
TRBV28,TRBJ1-2,.,many,TGTGCCAGCAGTTTTATTGGAATCGAAGAAAATATCTATGGCTACACCTTC,CASSFIGIEENIYGYTF
TRBV30,TRBJ2-7,.,many,TGTGCCTGGAGGGGGGCTCCCTACGAGCAGTACTTC,CAWRGAPYEQYF
TRBV29-1,TRBJ2-7,.,many,TGCAGCGTCCATCTAACAGGGAGCTACGAGCAGTACTTC,CSVHLTGSYEQYF
TRBV15,TRBJ2-7,.,.,TGTGCCACCAGCAGAGGAGTAGGCATCTACGAGCAGTACTTC,CATSRGVGIYEQYF
TRBV6-1,TRBJ1-2,.,many,TGTGCCAGCAGTGAAGATACCAGCTCCAACTATGGCTACACCTTC,CASSEDTSSNYGYTF
TRBV2,TRBJ1-2,TRBD1,many,TGTGCCAGCAGGGTGACAGGGGAACACTATGGCTACACCTTC,CASRVTGEHYGYTF
TRBV7-2,TRBJ2-4,TRBD2,.,TGTGCCAGCAGCTATAGCGGGGGGGCCTCGGAAAACATTCAGTACTTC,CASSYSGGASENIQYF
TRBV12-3/TRBV12-4,TRBJ1-5,.,many,TGTGCCAGCAGTTTATCGGCAGATCGCAATCAGCCCCAGCATTTT,CASSLSADRNQPQHF
TRBV9,TRBJ2-2,.,.,TGTGCCAGCAGCGTGGGGGTAACCGGGGAGCTGTTTTTT,CASSVGVTGELFF
TRBV6-2/TRBV6-3,TRBJ1-5,TRBD1,few,TGTGCCAGCAGTCGGGACAGGGACAATCAGCCCCAGCATTTT,CASSRDRDNQPQHF
TRBV2,TRBJ2-7,.,many,TGTGCCAGCATGCAGTATTACCTCTACGAGCAGTACTTC,CASMQYYLYEQYF
TRBV7-9,TRBJ2-6,.,.,TGTGCCGGCAGCGTGACGATCTCCGGGGCCAACGTCCTGACTTTC,CAGSVTISGANVLTF
TRBV11-3,TRBJ2-5,TRBD2,many,TGTGCCAGCAGCCCGGGGACTAGCGAGCAAGAGACCCAGTACTTC,CASSPGTSEQETQYF
TRBV24-1,TRBJ2-5,.,many,TGTGCCACCAGTGACCCGCGCCGATTGGAAGAGACCCAGTACTTC,CATSDPRRLEETQYF
TRBV5-4,TRBJ2-5,TRBD2,many,TGTGCCAGCAGCTTGGGGGGAGGGACCCAAGAGACCCAGTACTTC,CASSLGGGTQETQYF
TRBV5-1,TRBJ1-1,TRBD1,.,TGCGCCAGCAGCTGGAGGACAGGGAGGAACACTGAAGCTTTCTTT,CASSWRTGRNTEAFF
TRBV11-2,TRBJ2-7,.,many,TGTGCCAGCAGCTTCGCCACAGCCTACGAGCAGTACTTC,CASSFATAYEQYF
TRBV5-1,TRBJ2-7,TRBD1,many,TGCGCCAGAAACCCTCGGGACAGGGGATATCACGAGCAGTACTTC,CARNPRDRGYHEQYF
TRBV3-1,TRBJ2-7,.,.,TGTGCCAGCAGCCAAGTTATCGGGTTCGATGAGCAGTACTTC,CASSQVIGFDEQYF
TRBV28,TRBJ2-3,TRBD2,.,TGTGCCAGCAGTAGCGGGGGGGCCAGGGATACGCAGTATTTT,CASSSGGARDTQYF
TRBV6-1,TRBJ2-2,.,few,TGTGCCAGCACCCCGGGGGCTAAGGGTCGGGAGCTGTTTTTT,CASTPGAKGRELFF
TRBV2,TRBJ2-7,TRBD1,many,TGTGCCAGCAGACGGGACAGGGGGCCAATCGAGCAGTACTTC,CASRRDRGPIEQYF
TRBV30,TRBJ1-6,.,many,TGTGCCTGGAGCCGGGAATTGGATAATTCACCCCTCCACTTT,CAWSRELDNSPLHF
TRBV30,TRBJ2-7,.,many,TGTGCCTGGAGTGTACGATACGAGCAGTACTTC,CAWSVRYEQYF
TRBV20-1,TRBJ1-6,TRBD1,.,TGCAGTGCTAGAGAGGACAGGGGTAATTCACCCCTCCACTTT,CSAREDRGNSPLHF
TRBV6-5,TRBJ2-7,TRBD2,.,TGTGCCAGCAGTCACCGGGGGGGCTACGAGCAGTACTTC,CASSHRGGYEQYF
TRBV10-2,TRBJ1-2,TRBD1,many,TGCGCCAGCAGTACGACAGGGGACTATGGCTACACCTTC,CASSTTGDYGYTF
TRBV24-1,TRBJ2-5,.,many,TGTGCCACCAGTGGTGGTGGGGAGACCCAGTACTTC,CATSGGGETQYF
TRBV7-7,TRBJ2-3,.,.,TGTGCTAGCAGCTTAGCGGAGGGAGATACGCAGTATTTT,CASSLAEGDTQYF
TRBV19,TRBJ1-5,TRBD1,many,TGTGCCAGTAGTTACGGGACAGGGGGCGGTCAGCCCCAGCATTTT,CASSYGTGGGQPQHF